The TCR beta chain under discussion was sequenced for a study of response to subunit inactivated influenza vaccine. The CDR3 has 19 amino acids. Germline V CDR1 and CDR2: MGHRA, YSYEKL. J gave up 0 bases and V 1 base, and 12 bases lay outside the gene matches. TCRdb reanalysed the RT-PCR reads using MiXCR and keeps one entry per CDR3 protein. The sample has 700,000 to 800,000 distinct CDR3 sequences, under 20% seen once. The sample in question was PBMCs from blood, obtained more than 4 days after vaccination. V usage is TRBV4-1 and J usage is TRBJ2-3; 8 bases agree with TRBD2. The TCR was taken from a man aged 45 to 65 who received an inactivated influenza vaccine. CDR3 nucleotide sequence: TGCGCCAGCAGCCAAGTCGGCGGGCAGCGGGGGACAAGCACAGATACGCAGTATTTT. It codes for CASSQVGGQRGTSTDTQYF.